The sequence of this T cell receptor (beta chain) was determined in a study of blood T cell repertoires in COVID-19. Study background: Some COVID-19 samples were acute and others convalescent; all came from the United States, Italy and Spain.

Enrollees, about 18 to 89 years old, lived in about two dozen US areas. Original analysis: Amplification of reference gene primers provided the estimated nucleated cell counts. Assay used: immunoSEQ multiplex PCR; TCRdb lists only in-frame clones, some missing. That table furnishes V, J and clone size, whereas the DNA furnished D and trimming. The sample includes some 300,000 clones, more than 85% of them seen just once. The germline V gene has CDR1 LNHNV and CDR2 YYDKDF (reference sequence). J lost 4 bases, V lost 6 bases, and 13 bases had no gene match. The CDR3 sequence is 17 residues long. The receptor was derived from a woman between 25 and 40 years old who had been exposed to COVID-19. Input material: PBMCs or T cells enriched from blood (not recorded which). The V gene is TRBV15, the J gene TRBJ1-5, with 9 positions matching TRBD1. CDR3 loop: CATSPYRGLGRNQPQHF. The DNA for the CDR3 is TGTGCCACCAGTCCATACAGGGGGCTGGGTAGGAATCAGCCCCAGCATTTT.